The 13 T cell receptor beta chains below come from one sample, sequenced in a study of blood T cells in healthy people across ages. Through a sample-barcoded 5' primer and a J-beta primer mix, a second PCR was run for roughly 7 to 11 cycles. TCRdb reprocessed the 5' RACE reads with MiXCR, giving one entry per CDR3 protein. The sample carries roughly 1,300,000 distinct CDR3 sequences, roughly 59% recorded once. Sequencing was performed on blood. The source of these receptors is a man aged 18 to 30 in good health.

The table lists this clonotype with a count of one. This chain connects TRBV5-1 to TRBJ1-5; 7 nucleotides line up with TRBD1. Germline V gene data show CDR1 as SGHRS and CDR2 as YFSETQ. There are 17 residues in the CDR3. The V and J ends lost 4 bases and 3 bases, in that order; junction bases with no gene match: 13. This CDR3 is CASSPRTGQLLNQPQHF. The CDR3 DNA sequence: TGCGCCAGCAGCCCCCGGACAGGACAACTTCTCAATCAGCCCCAGCATTTT.

V gene TRBV11-2 combines with J gene TRBJ1-2; tentative D call: TRBD1 (6 bases). The CDR3 covers 13 residues. The V end lost 5 bases, the J end lost 7 bases, and 14 bases lay between the germline ends. Germline CDR1 is SGHAT and CDR2 is FQNNGV. The CDR3 DNA follows: TGTGCCAGCAGCCCTGACGGGGGGCTTGGCTACACCTTC. Protein product: CASSPDGGLGYTF.

CDR3 sequence: CASSLDNPKVNEQFF. In DNA, the CDR3 is TGCGCCAGCAGCTTGGACAACCCCAAGGTCAATGAGCAGTTCTTC. The V and J genes are TRBV5-1 and TRBJ2-1; D not resolved. Trimming left V 0 bases short and J 6 bases short, with 13 bases between. This CDR3 region has 15 residues. Germline values: CDR1 SGHRS, CDR2 YFSETQ.

The chain uses TRBV3-1 and TRBJ1-2; no definite D call. Trimming took 4 bases from V and 7 from J, leaving 13 bases between them. The CDR3 loop spans 13 amino acids. Germline lookup yields CDR1 LGHDT and CDR2 YNNKEL (reference sequence). For the CDR3, the DNA is TGTGCCAGCAGCCTTCCCAACGATGGTGGCTACACCTTC. Translation gives CASSLPNDGGYTF.

This rearrangement joins TRBV2 to TRBJ2-7; D gene uncertain. Trimming stripped 10 bases from V and 5 bases from J, with 18 bases between. Looked up from germline, CDR1 is SNHLY and CDR2 is FYNNEI. This CDR3 has 13 residues. The CDR3 region is CATSELDIHEQYF. The CDR3 DNA reads TGTGCCACCTCGGAGCTAGACATCCACGAGCAGTACTTC. Together with reference TRBV2 and TRBJ2-7, the CDR3 gives the full variable domain: EPEVTQTPSHQVTQMGQEVILRCVPISNHLYFYWYRQILGQKVEFLVSFYNNEISEKSEIFDDQFSVERPDGSNFTLKIRSTKLEDSAMYFCATSELDIHEQYFGPGTRLTVT.

This clonotype has just one count. The rearrangement uses TRBV3-1 and TRBJ1-5; D uncertain. V gave up 1 base and J gave up 4 bases, with 11 bases separating them. Looked up from germline, CDR1 is LGHDT and CDR2 is YNNKEL (reference sequence). The CDR3 covers 15 residues. In DNA form, the CDR3 reads TGTGCCAGCAGCCAAGTCCCCCAGCCAAATCAGCCCCAGCATTTT. This gives the protein CASSQVPQPNQPQHF.

The chain carries TRBV13 and TRBJ1-1; 8 bases line up with TRBD1. The trim removed 4 bases at V and 3 bases at J, leaving 16 bases unmatched. The CDR3 runs 18 residues. Germline V gene sequence: CDR1 PRHDT, CDR2 FYEKMQ (reference sequence). The CDR3 protein is CASSSHPLGQAGDTEAFF. Here the CDR3 DNA reads TGTGCCAGCAGCTCCCACCCCTTGGGACAGGCAGGAGACACTGAAGCTTTCTTT.

The table lists this clonotype with a few counts. V is TRBV6-2 or TRBV6-3 and J is TRBJ2-1; 9 bases are a match to TRBD2. V was clipped by 2 bases and J by 6 bases; unmatched bases: 2. CDR1 and CDR2 from the germline V gene are MNHEY and SVGEGT. The CDR3 sequence is 14 residues long. CDR3 in amino acids: CASSYGGRANEQFF. CDR3 in DNA: TGTGCCAGCAGTTACGGCGGGAGGGCCAATGAGCAGTTCTTC.

The V and J genes are TRBV20-1 and TRBJ1-2; maybe TRBD1 (5 bases). The CDR3 totals 15 residues. Germline CDR1 is DFQATT and CDR2 is SNEGSKA (reference sequence). V was pared by 7 bases and J by 3 bases, with 21 bases between. CDR3 sequence (DNA): TGCAGTGTTAGCCCAGACAGTTCTAAGGACTATGGCTACACCTTC. Protein sequence: CSVSPDSSKDYGYTF.

This clonotype was found once. The chain employs TRBV2 and TRBJ2-1; 9 bases match TRBD2. Germline CDR1 SNHLY, CDR2 FYNNEI. V was clipped by 2 bases and J by 7 bases; unmatched bases: 9. The CDR3 spans 16 residues. CDR3 DNA: TGTGCCAGCAGTGAATTAGCGGGGGTCATGGGTAATGAGCAGTTCTTC. Encoded protein: CASSELAGVMGNEQFF.

The chain couples TRBV9 to TRBJ2-5; 10 bases map to TRBD2. Trimming cost V 0 bases and J 5 bases; bases outside gene matches: 7. In germline, CDR1 is SGDLS, CDR2 YYNGEE. The CDR3 totals 16 residues. Here the CDR3 reads CASSVDWTSGLETQYF. For the CDR3, the DNA is TGTGCCAGCAGCGTAGATTGGACTAGCGGCCTGGAGACCCAGTACTTC.

This chain joins TRBV10-3 and TRBJ1-5, with D possibly being TRBD1 (5 bases). The germline CDR1 and CDR2 sequences are ENHRY and SYGVKD. With 10 bases removed from V and 0 bases from J, the gap between germline ends came to 16 bases. The length of the CDR3 is 15 residues. The CDR3 loop is CATKDSPNSNQPQHF. The CDR3 coding sequence is TGTGCCACGAAAGACAGTCCGAATAGCAATCAGCCCCAGCATTTT.

The chain combines TRBV20-1 with TRBJ2-7; D might be TRBD1 (6 bases). V lost 0 bases to trimming and J lost 3 bases, with 15 bases between them. There are 15 residues in the CDR3. The V gene's germline CDR1 is DFQATT and CDR2 SNEGSKA (reference sequence). The CDR3 spells CSARDFGGTNYEQYF. The DNA of the CDR3 is TGCAGTGCTAGAGATTTTGGTGGGACAAACTACGAGCAGTACTTC.